This T cell receptor beta chain was profiled in a study of T cells in Graves' hyperthyroidism and ophthalmopathy. Turning to the study itself: Before any treatment, at initial diagnosis, peripheral blood was collected.

Study-wide results and caveats: Stable hyperthyroidism was separated from ophthalmopathy by a model based on 13 V-J features.

Trimming cost V 6 bases and J 7 bases, with 16 bases left between them. CDR3 length: 14 residues. The investigators amplified TCR beta CDR3 regions from RNA transcripts. The HTBI set primed first-round TCR CDR3 RT-PCR. One entry per CDR3 protein, called by TCRdb with MiXCR from the multiplex PCR reads. The sample yields some 500,000 distinct CDR3 sequences, 14% seen once. This clonotype was picked up many times. Its antigen is unidentified. The rearrangement links TRBV12-3 or TRBV12-4 to TRBJ1-5; weak D call: TRBD1 (5 bases). Sequenced: blood. The receptor comes from a woman younger than 35 with Graves' hyperthyroidism. The CDR3 protein is CASRNMGDGQPQHF. The CDR3 nucleotides read TGTGCCAGCAGAAACATGGGGGATGGACAGCCCCAGCATTTT.